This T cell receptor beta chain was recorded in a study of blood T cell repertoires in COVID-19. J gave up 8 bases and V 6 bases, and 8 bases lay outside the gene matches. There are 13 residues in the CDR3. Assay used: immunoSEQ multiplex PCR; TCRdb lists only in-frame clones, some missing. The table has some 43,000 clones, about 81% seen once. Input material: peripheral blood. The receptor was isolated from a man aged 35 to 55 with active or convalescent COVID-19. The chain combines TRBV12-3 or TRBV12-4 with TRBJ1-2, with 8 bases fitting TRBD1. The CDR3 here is CASSQGTGWGYTF. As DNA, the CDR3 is TGTGCCAGCAGCCAAGGGACAGGCTGGGGCTACACCTTC.